The 9 T cell receptor beta chains given below trace back to one sample, sequenced in a study of Ad26.COV2.S vaccination and SARS-CoV-2 variants. Described treatment: about 20 received Ad26.COV2.S at low or high dose, single or two shots; roughly five received placebo; per-sample allocation not given. After the first vaccine or placebo injection, samples were drawn on day 63. Here immunoSEQ multiplex PCR was the method, and the copy in TCRdb shows in-frame clones only, minus some. The data show 350,000 to 550,000 clones, roughly nine tenths seen once. This material consisted of peripheral blood, taken in a trial of Ad26.COV2.S vaccine versus placebo. All receptors derive from a person aged 18-65 years who received the Ad26.COV2.S COVID-19 vaccine or a placebo.

This chain's CDR3 is CARTLPTPPQLPPQFF. Here the CDR3 DNA reads TGTGCCAGAACCCTTCCCACCCCACCTCAGTTGCCTCCACAGTTCTTC. This rearrangement joins TRBV5-3 to TRBJ2-1, with D unresolved. TRBV5-3 is an ORF, and what it does is uncertain. Trimming shortened V by 6 bases and J by 13 bases, and 29 bases separated the two germline ends. The CDR3 loop spans 16 amino acids.

The chain couples TRBV19 to TRBJ2-7; 7 positions match TRBD1. There are 15 residues in the CDR3. Germline V gene sequence: CDR1 LNHDA, CDR2 SQIVND (reference sequence). Trimming removed 4 bases from V and 3 bases from J; junction bases left unmatched: 9. The CDR3 nucleotides read TGTGCCAGTAGTACCGGACAGGTTCCGATCTACGAGCAGTACTTC. This encodes CASSTGQVPIYEQYF.

This sequence joins TRBV18 and TRBJ2-5; no definite D call. Trimming removed 3 bases at V and 2 bases at J, with 7 bases between. CDR1 is KGHSH and CDR2 is LQKENI in the germline V gene. The CDR3 contains 13 residues. This chain's CDR3 is CASSPVGQETQYF. The CDR3 coding sequence is TGTGCCAGCTCACCGGTAGGACAAGAGACCCAGTACTTC.

The rearrangement joins TRBV7-2 to TRBJ2-1; 9 bases agree with TRBD2. The CDR3 covers 16 residues. Trimming took 1 base from V and 5 from J; bases not matched to a gene: 6. Germline-derived CDR1 and CDR2 are SGHTA and FQGNSA. The CDR3 loop reads CASSLGPGLADNEQFF. The CDR3 bases are TGTGCCAGCAGCTTAGGCCCGGGACTAGCTGACAATGAGCAGTTCTTC.

The chain is built from TRBV5-6 and TRBJ2-5, with D perhaps assigned TRBD1 or TRBD2 (5 bases each). This CDR3 is 13 amino acids long. Per germline, CDR1 SGHDT and CDR2 YYEEEE. The germline V and J ends were trimmed by 3 bases and 7 bases, with 13 bases remaining between them. The DNA of the CDR3 is TGTGCCAGCAGCTCCTCGGGGCCCTTGACCCAGTACTTC. Its protein is CASSSSGPLTQYF.

The chain employs TRBV4-3 and TRBJ2-5; 7 bases fit TRBD2. Per germline, CDR1 LGHNA and CDR2 YSLEER. V lost 0 bases and J lost 3; bases outside the gene matches: 7. This CDR3 contains 16 residues. Here the CDR3 DNA reads TGCGCCAGCAGCCAAGATAGGGAGGGAAAGGAAGAGACCCAGTACTTC. Amino acid sequence: CASSQDREGKEETQYF.

The chain recombines TRBV7-9 with TRBJ1-2; 8 bases align to TRBD1. V shed 5 bases, J shed 2 bases, and the junction held 7 bases outside the gene matches. CDR1 SEHNR and CDR2 FQNEAQ come from the germline V gene (reference sequence). The CDR3 sequence is 15 residues long. CDR3 sequence: CASSERQGPNYGYTF. The CDR3 DNA reads as TGTGCCAGCAGCGAACGACAGGGGCCGAACTATGGCTACACCTTC.

V and J are TRBV6-6 and TRBJ1-6; D is perhaps TRBD1 (6 bases). The CDR3 loop spans 17 amino acids. Germline V gene data show CDR1 as MNHNY and CDR2 as SVGAGI (reference sequence). V was trimmed by 5 bases and J by 10 bases, leaving 24 bases between them. Written as DNA, the CDR3 is TGTGCCAGCAGTCCTAAACCAGGACAGCCATCCACCTCACCCCTCCACTTT. Translating it yields CASSPKPGQPSTSPLHF.

This sequence joins TRBV19 and TRBJ2-1; D is possibly TRBD1 or TRBD2 (5 bases each). The CDR3 extends over 17 amino acids. The V gene lost 3 bases and the J gene lost 1 base, with 16 bases spanning the gap. The germline V gene has CDR1 LNHDA and CDR2 SQIVND (reference sequence). For the CDR3, the DNA is TGTGCCAGTAGTATGGGCGAGGGGTGGTCGTCCTACAATGAGCAGTTCTTC. Its protein is CASSMGEGWSSYNEQFF.